This T cell receptor (beta chain) comes out of a study of beta chain features in type 1 diabetes. Study background: Similarity in age, gender and cell yields was seen between patients and healthy donors. Broader study findings: Across all four CD4+ subsets, people with type 1 diabetes showed modestly shorter TCRB CDR3s. Insertion counts at VDJ junctions were lower in type 1 diabetes patients, who also showed more deletions there.

V was clipped by 6 bases and J by 9 bases, with 9 bases between them. The CDR3 runs to 11 residues. Per the germline V gene, CDR1 is SGHDN and CDR2 is FVKESK. This clone was seen many times. Its specificity is not known. The investigators reverse transcribed all of the isolated RNA, so they sequenced expressed TCRB transcripts. Using immunoSEQ multiplex PCR, the repertoire was profiled, and TCRdb retains in-frame clones only, with some absent. The sample records around 170,000 clones, 9% to 10% being singletons. This receptor was obtained from a woman younger than 30 in good health. The chain combines TRBV14 with TRBJ2-1; tentatively, D is TRBD2 (5 bases). The sequenced sample consisted of central memory CD4+ T cells from blood. CDR3: CASSPDFEQFF. The DNA of the CDR3 is TGTGCCAGCAGTCCGGACTTTGAGCAGTTCTTC. Full variable domain (missing parts from reference TRBV14 and TRBJ2-1): EAGVTQFPSHSVIEKGQTVTLRCDPISGHDNLYWYRRVMGKEIKFLLHFVKESKQDESGMPNNRFLAERTGGTYSTLKVQPAELEDSGVYFCASSPDFEQFFGPGTRLTVL.